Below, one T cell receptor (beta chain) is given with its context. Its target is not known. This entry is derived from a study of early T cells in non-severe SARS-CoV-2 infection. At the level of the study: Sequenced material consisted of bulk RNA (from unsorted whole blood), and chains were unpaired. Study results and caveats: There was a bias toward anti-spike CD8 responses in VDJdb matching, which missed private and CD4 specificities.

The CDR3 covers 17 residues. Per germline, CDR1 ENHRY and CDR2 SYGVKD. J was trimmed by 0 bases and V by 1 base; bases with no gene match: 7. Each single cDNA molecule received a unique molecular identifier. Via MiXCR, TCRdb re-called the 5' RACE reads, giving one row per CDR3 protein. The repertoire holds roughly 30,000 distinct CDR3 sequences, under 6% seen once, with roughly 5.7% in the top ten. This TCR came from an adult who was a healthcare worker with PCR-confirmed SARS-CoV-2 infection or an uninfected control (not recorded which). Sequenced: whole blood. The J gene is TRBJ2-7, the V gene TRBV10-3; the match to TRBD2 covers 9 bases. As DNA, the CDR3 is TGTGCCATCAGTGAGTTCCAGCGGGGGGCCAGCTCCTACGAGCAGTACTTC. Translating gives CAISEFQRGASSYEQYF.